This entry describes one T cell receptor beta chain. Looked up from germline, CDR1 is SGHDT and CDR2 is YYEEEE. The CDR3 runs 13 residues. The V end lost 3 bases, the J end lost 1 base, and 8 bases lay between the germline ends. This table comes from immunoSEQ multiplex PCR, and its TCRdb copy is limited to in-frame clones, with some not included. Of about 40,000 clones detected, 75% to 90% appear once; the ten largest clones hold about 5.2%. This sample is part of a study of T cell changes during pregnancy in multiple sclerosis. The chain links TRBV5-6 to TRBJ2-7, with D perhaps matching TRBD1 (5 bases). The sequence derives from a female donor in good health, enrolled as a control in a pregnancy study. Sequenced here: peripheral blood, sampled in the first trimester of pregnancy. As DNA, the CDR3 is TGTGCCAGCAGCTACAGACAGTCCTACGAGCAGTACTTC. Amino acids: CASSYRQSYEQYF.